This T cell receptor beta chain originates from a study of CD8+ T cells in alopecia areata. Treatment: oral pan-JAK inhibitor, 5-10 mg twice daily. CDR1 is SGHTA and CDR2 is FQGNSA in the germline V gene. With V trimmed by 7 bases and J by 6 bases, 12 bases remained unmatched. The CDR3 contains 14 residues. As the sequencing template, cDNA was produced by extracting RNA and reverse transcribing it. Measured with immunoSEQ multiplex PCR; TCRdb has only the in-frame clones, and not every one. The table records about 210,000 clones, 55% to 70% of them present only once. The rearrangement uses TRBV7-2 and TRBJ2-7, with 7 nucleotides matching TRBD1. This sample comprised CD4+ T cells sorted from blood, obtained at week 4, from a patient treated with tofacitinib. This sequence originates from a human donor with alopecia areata. The CDR3, as DNA: TGTGCCAGCACCCTGGGGACAGTTCAATCCGAGCAGTACTTC. It translates to CASTLGTVQSEQYF.